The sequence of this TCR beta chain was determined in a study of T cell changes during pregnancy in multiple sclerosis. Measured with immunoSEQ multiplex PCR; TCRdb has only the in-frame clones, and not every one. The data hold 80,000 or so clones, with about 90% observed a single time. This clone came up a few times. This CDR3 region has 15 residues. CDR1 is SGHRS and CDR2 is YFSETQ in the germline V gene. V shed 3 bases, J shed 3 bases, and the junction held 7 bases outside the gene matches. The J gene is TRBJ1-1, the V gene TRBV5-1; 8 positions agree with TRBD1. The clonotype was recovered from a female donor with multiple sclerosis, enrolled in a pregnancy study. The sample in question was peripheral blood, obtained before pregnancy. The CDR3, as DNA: TGCGCCAGCAGCTGGACAGGGACCGTCGACACTGAAGCTTTCTTT. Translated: CASSWTGTVDTEAFF. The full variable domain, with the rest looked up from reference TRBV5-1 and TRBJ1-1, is KAGVTQTPRYLIKTRGQQVTLSCSPISGHRSVSWYQQTPGQGLQFLFEYFSETQRNKGNFPGRFSGRQFSNSRSEMNVSTLELGDSALYLCASSWTGTVDTEAFFGQGTRLTVV.